These 9 T cell receptor beta chains were sequenced from one sample in a study of cytomegalovirus exposure and HLA in healthy donors. PCR used 60 Vbeta primers and 13 Jbeta primers. Repertoires were generated with immunoSEQ multiplex PCR, while TCRdb's copy carries only in-frame clones and drops some. The data contain some 71,000 clones, about 67% of them singletons. Sequencing was carried out using PBMCs. Receptors originate from a man in his forties or fifties in good health and CMV-seropositive.

The chain has TRBV19 and TRBJ1-2, with 10 bases identical to TRBD1. The CDR3 extends over 14 amino acids. The V gene's germline CDR1 is LNHDA and CDR2 SQIVND (reference sequence). The junction had 3 bases not matched to a gene; V was cut back by 4 bases and J by 4 bases. CDR3 protein: CASSNRQGAYGYTF. The CDR3 DNA reads TGTGCCAGTAGTAACAGACAGGGGGCCTATGGCTACACCTTC.

The V call is TRBV5-6, the J call TRBJ2-5; 12 bases map to TRBD1. The CDR3 loop spans 16 amino acids. Germline V gives CDR1 SGHDT, CDR2 YYEEEE. J was trimmed by 5 bases and V by 4 bases; bases with no gene match: 9. As DNA, the CDR3 is TGTGCCAGCAGCCGGCAGGGACAGGGGGCGTCCGAGACCCAGTACTTC. Its protein product is CASSRQGQGASETQYF.

The gene calls are TRBV11-2 and TRBJ2-7; 7 bases match TRBD1. CDR1 is SGHAT and CDR2 is FQNNGV in the germline V gene. This CDR3 spans 14 amino acids. J was trimmed by 3 bases and V by 5 bases; bases with no gene match: 7. Here the CDR3 reads CASSPLQGIYEQYF. For the CDR3, the DNA is TGTGCCAGCAGCCCCCTACAGGGGATCTACGAGCAGTACTTC.

This chain joins TRBV7-9 and TRBJ2-3; 8 bases line up with TRBD2. CDR1 SEHNR and CDR2 FQNEAQ come from the germline V gene (reference sequence). The V and J ends lost 5 bases and 4 bases, in that order; junction bases with no gene match: 14. The CDR3 totals 17 residues. The CDR3 is CASSRSGSGGGADTQYF. As DNA, the CDR3 is TGTGCCAGCAGCCGTTCGGGAAGCGGGGGTGGTGCAGATACGCAGTATTTT.

The rearrangement links TRBV9 to TRBJ2-3; TRBD2 agrees at 9 bases. After removal of 0 bases from V and 5 bases from J, the junction contained 13 bases not matched to a gene. The CDR3 runs 18 residues. The germline V gene has CDR1 SGDLS and CDR2 YYNGEE. CDR3 nucleotide sequence: TGTGCCAGCAGCGTAGCTGCAGTGCGGGAGGGCCGCGGAGATACGCAGTATTTT. This gives the protein CASSVAAVREGRGDTQYF.

The chain joins TRBV23-1 to TRBJ1-4; weak D call: TRBD1 (6 bases). Being an ORF, TRBV23-1 has a function that is uncertain. The V end lost 4 bases, the J end lost 15 bases, and 15 bases lay between the germline ends. The length of the CDR3 is 12 residues. The chain's CDR3 is CASSPQGRGMFF. In DNA form, the CDR3 reads TGCGCCAGCAGTCCCCAGGGGAGGGGAATGTTTTTT.

The rearrangement uses TRBV5-1 and TRBJ2-6; 10 bases align to TRBD2. After removal of 0 bases from V and 3 bases from J, the junction contained 6 bases not matched to a gene. This CDR3 has 18 residues. Germline V gives CDR1 SGHRS, CDR2 YFSETQ. The DNA for the CDR3 is TGCGCCAGCAGCTTGGCCATAGCGGGAGGAGGTGGGGCCAACGTCCTGACTTTC. This sequence encodes CASSLAIAGGGGANVLTF.

The chain couples TRBV27 to TRBJ2-3; 7 bases map to TRBD1. Germline CDR1 MNHEY, CDR2 SMNVEV (reference sequence). CDR3 length equals 14 residues. V gave up 6 bases and J gave up 0 bases; unmatched junction bases: 3. CDR3 in amino acids: CASRQGYSTDTQYF. CDR3 in DNA: TGTGCCAGCAGACAGGGGTATAGCACAGATACGCAGTATTTT.

For the CDR3, the DNA is TGCGCCAGCAGCTTGGGGGGACAGGGGGCTTTGCGAGCTTTCTTT. Encoded protein: CASSLGGQGALRAFF. The chain links TRBV5-1 to TRBJ1-1; 12 bases map to TRBD1. CDR1 is SGHRS, CDR2 YFSETQ, per germline. The CDR3 loop spans 15 amino acids. The trim removed 0 bases at V and 10 bases at J, leaving 7 bases unmatched.